The 18 T cell receptor beta chains below all came from one sample that was sequenced in a study of esophageal squamous cell carcinoma under preoperative chemotherapy. Time point indicated: before preoperative PTX-NDP chemotherapy. TCRdb independently ran MiXCR on the PCR reads; one entry per CDR3 protein. The sample includes roughly 13,000 distinct CDR3 sequences, under 65% of them seen just once. Sampling was carried out from a patient given preoperative chemotherapy. All receptors come from a human donor with esophageal squamous cell carcinoma. The donor label of this sample is uncertain.

This chain uses TRBV6-1 with TRBJ2-2; 8 bases fit TRBD2. Germline V gene lookup returns CDR1 MNHNS and CDR2 SASEGT. The CDR3 covers 16 residues. The trim removed 6 bases at V and 2 bases at J, leaving 8 bases unmatched. The DNA for the CDR3 is TGTGCCAGCAGCCCCGGACTAGCAGTAAACACCGGGGAGCTGTTTTTT. This encodes CASSPGLAVNTGELFF.

The V and J genes are TRBV10-3 and TRBJ2-1; D uncertain. The end of the DNA is better explained by TRBJ2-7, so the J call may be wrong. CDR3 size: 11 residues. Germline CDR1 is ENHRY and CDR2 is SYGVKD. CDR3 nucleotides: TGTGCCATCCAAGGATTCAATAAGCAGTACTTC. This codes for CAIQGFNKQYF.

In its sample, this clonotype ranks as medium-sized. J is TRBJ2-1 and V is TRBV12-3 or TRBV12-4; TRBD2 is a possible D gene (6 bases). The CDR3 is 15 residues long. The V gene lost 5 bases and the J gene lost 10 bases, with 21 bases spanning the gap. As DNA, the CDR3 is TGTGCCAGCAGTCTAGGCCTAGCGATATACTACGAGCAGTTCTTC. This codes for CASSLGLAIYYEQFF.

A remark on this clonotype: One end of the junction does not line up with germline, which may come from a read error. The V and J genes are TRBV6-1 and TRBJ2-7; D is unclear. The CDR3 totals 12 residues. In germline, CDR1 is MNHNS, CDR2 SASEGT. CDR3 amino acids: CASRTPSFEQYF. The CDR3 bases are TGTGCCAGCAGGACACCCTCCTTCGAGCAGTACTTC.

V is TRBV11-3 and J is TRBJ2-2; 7 bases are shared with TRBD1. The CDR3 is 17 amino acids. With 8 bases clipped from V and 0 bases from J, the junction kept 12 bases outside the gene matches. Looked up from germline, CDR1 is SGHNT and CDR2 is YENEEA. The CDR3 here is CASPTRDRASNTGELFF. In nucleotides, the CDR3 is TGTGCCAGCCCTACACGAGACAGGGCATCGAACACCGGGGAGCTGTTTTTT. Full variable domain (missing parts from reference TRBV11-3 and TRBJ2-2): EAGVVQSPRYKIIEKKQPVAFWCNPISGHNTLYWYLQNLGQGPELLIRYENEEAVDDSQLPKDRFSAERLKGVDSTLKIQPAELGDSAVYLCASPTRDRASNTGELFFGEGSRLTVL.

This clonotype was recorded many times. The rearrangement joins TRBV6-1 to TRBJ2-3; 8 nucleotides line up with TRBD1. The CDR3 is made up of 16 amino acids. The junction had 10 bases not matched to a gene; V was cut back by 5 bases and J by 3 bases. Germline lookup yields CDR1 MNHNS and CDR2 SASEGT. This chain's CDR3 is CASSRRQGTLTDTQYF. The CDR3, as DNA: TGTGCCAGCAGTCGCCGACAGGGGACCTTAACAGATACGCAGTATTTT.

This chain links TRBV6-1 with TRBJ2-7; TRBD1 is a possible D gene (5 bases). The CDR3 loop spans 14 amino acids. The germline V gene has CDR1 MNHNS and CDR2 SASEGT. Trimming shortened V by 3 bases and J by 3 bases, and 12 bases separated the two germline ends. Written as DNA, the CDR3 is TGTGCCAGCAGTGAGGGCCAGGGTGACTACGAGCAGTACTTC. Translating gives CASSEGQGDYEQYF.

The rearrangement uses TRBV6-5 and TRBJ2-6; 7 bases fit TRBD1. This CDR3 spans 17 amino acids. Germline trimming cut 0 bases from V and 0 bases from J; bases unmatched to any gene: 2. Per germline, CDR1 MNHEY and CDR2 SVGAGI. The CDR3 region is CASSYSGQSSGANVLTF. In DNA form, the CDR3 reads TGTGCCAGCAGTTACTCGGGACAGAGCTCTGGGGCCAACGTCCTGACTTTC.

To note about this clonotype: Compared with germline, one end of the junction differs, possibly owing to a read error. The genes are TRBV6-1 and TRBJ2-3, with TRBD2 as a possible D gene (7 bases). The length of the CDR3 is 14 residues. CDR1 and CDR2 (germline): MNHNS, SASEGT. The CDR3 spells CAGRGGGDPETQYF. CDR3 in DNA: TGTGCGGGTCGAGGGGGGGGTGACCCAGAGACGCAGTATTTC.

This clonotype rates as large. The chain has TRBV6-5 and TRBJ2-1, with D tentatively TRBD1 or TRBD2 (5 bases each). The germline V gene encodes CDR1 MNHEY and CDR2 SVGAGI. V was clipped by 7 bases and J by 0 bases, with 10 bases between them. The CDR3 contains 14 residues. The DNA of the CDR3 is TGTGCCAGCACCCCAGGGAGCTCCTACAATGAGCAGTTCTTC. It codes for CASTPGSSYNEQFF.

This clonotype was recorded a few times. The J gene is TRBJ2-1, the V gene TRBV6-5, with TRBD2 matching over 11 bases. The trim removed 2 bases at V and 13 bases at J, leaving 19 bases unmatched. The CDR3 consists of 18 residues. The V gene's germline CDR1 is MNHEY and CDR2 SVGAGI. The DNA of the CDR3 is TGTGCCAGCAGTTACGCACCTCTAGCGGGAGGACTTCAAGAGACCCAGTTCTTC. It is translated as CASSYAPLAGGLQETQFF.

The V and J genes are TRBV6-5 and TRBJ2-1; D not resolved. The length of the CDR3 is 13 residues. Deletions cut 0 bases from V and 6 bases from J, with 6 bases between. CDR1 and CDR2 from the germline V gene are MNHEY and SVGAGI. The CDR3 is CASSYSIRNEQFF. CDR3 coding DNA: TGTGCCAGCAGTTACTCGATTCGCAATGAGCAGTTCTTC.

This sequence joins TRBV12-3 or TRBV12-4 and TRBJ2-2, with TRBD2 as a possible D gene (6 bases). V was cut by 9 bases and J by 0 bases, with 17 bases left in between. The CDR3 totals 16 residues. The CDR3 sequence: CASGLADAANTGELFF. DNA of the CDR3: TGTGCCAGTGGATTAGCGGATGCCGCGAACACCGGGGAGCTGTTTTTT.

About this clonotype itself: The junction differs from germline at one of its ends, possibly a read error. The chain recombines TRBV10-3 with TRBJ2-3; D might be TRBD2 (7 bases). This CDR3 contains 15 residues. CDR1 and CDR2 from the germline V gene are ENHRY and SYGVKD. CDR3 in amino acids: CAGGAGARGPETQYF. The CDR3 DNA reads as TGTGCCGGGGGGGCCGGGGCACGGGGCCCAGAGACGCAGTATTTT.

A word on this clonotype: One junction end does not reproduce the germline sequence, and a read error may be involved. The chain combines TRBV6-1 with TRBJ2-3; D possibly uses TRBD1 or TRBD2 (5 bases each). The CDR3 extends over 16 amino acids. CDR1 and CDR2 (germline): MNHNS, SASEGT. The CDR3 coding sequence is TGTGCCAGCAGGGAATTTGGGGGAAGCTACACAGAGACGCAGTATTTT. It translates to CASREFGGSYTETQYF.

This clonotype was seen more than once but under ten times. The chain carries TRBV7-6 and TRBJ2-2; TRBD1 agrees at 10 bases. This CDR3 is built from 15 residues. The V and J ends lost 6 bases and 4 bases, in that order; junction bases with no gene match: 5. Germline V CDR1 and CDR2: SGHVS, FNYEAQ. CDR3 in amino acids: CASSRQGAGTGELFF. The CDR3 region has the DNA TGTGCCAGCAGTCGACAGGGGGCAGGCACCGGGGAGCTGTTTTTT.

This clonotype is medium-sized by share. This CDR3 reads CAISDPGGTYNEQFF. DNA of the CDR3: TGTGCCATCAGTGATCCCGGGGGTACCTACAATGAGCAGTTCTTC. The chain couples TRBV10-3 to TRBJ2-1, with D maybe TRBD2 (6 bases). This CDR3 comprises 15 residues. Germline V gives CDR1 ENHRY, CDR2 SYGVKD. Trimming removed 3 bases from V and 2 bases from J, with 11 bases in between.

This clonotype has more than one count but fewer than ten. The chain uses TRBV6-1 and TRBJ2-5; 12 nucleotides match TRBD2. This CDR3 is 15 amino acids long. Germline assignment: CDR1 MNHNS and CDR2 SASEGT. V trimming: 2 bases; J trimming: 11 bases; junction bases outside the gene matches: 9. CDR3 bases: TGTGCCAGCAGTGAACTAGCGGGAGGGCGGCTTGAGCAGTACTTC. Its protein product is CASSELAGGRLEQYF.